The next 27 T cell receptor beta chains were all read from a single sample in a study of ipilimumab plus nivolumab after autologous stem cell transplantation. The assay was immunoSEQ multiplex PCR, and TCRdb's table has in-frame clones only and misses some. The data hold 20,000 to 25,000 clones, with over 65% observed a single time. Here the sequenced sample was PBMCs, taken in a trial of ipilimumab plus nivolumab as post-transplant consolidation. The receptors come from a male donor with diffuse large B-cell lymphoma.

The chain couples TRBV7-6 to TRBJ2-5, with 9 nucleotides matching TRBD1. Germline CDR1 is SGHVS and CDR2 is FNYEAQ. V lost 1 base to trimming and J lost 0 bases; unmatched junction nucleotides: 3. The CDR3 extends over 16 amino acids. CDR3 DNA sequence: TGTGCCAGCAGCTTAGGGGGGACAGGGAACCAAGAGACCCAGTACTTC. Translated: CASSLGGTGNQETQYF.

J is TRBJ2-2 and V is TRBV6-5; maybe TRBD2 (6 bases). The germline gives CDR1 MNHEY, CDR2 SVGAGI. The CDR3 contains 15 residues. V was cut by 2 bases and J by 7 bases, with 14 bases left in between. The CDR3 loop is CASSYAAGSGGELFF. In DNA, the CDR3 is TGTGCCAGCAGTTACGCGGCGGGGTCTGGCGGGGAGCTGTTTTTT.

This clone was counted a single time. The CDR3 bases are TGTGCCAGCAGCCTGAAGGAAAGCTCCTACGAGCAGTACTTC. The encoded protein is CASSLKESSYEQYF. The genes are TRBV5-4 and TRBJ2-7; unclear D gene. V was trimmed by 4 bases and J by 0 bases, leaving 11 bases between them. The CDR3 length is 14 residues. CDR1 and CDR2 (germline): SGHNT, YYREEE (reference sequence).

Only a few counts were recorded for this clone. The rearrangement links TRBV7-8 to TRBJ2-7, with D perhaps matching TRBD2 (5 bases). CDR3 length: 13 amino acids. The V and J ends lost 1 base and 5 bases respectively, with 9 bases between them. The V gene's germline CDR1 is SGHVS and CDR2 FQNEAQ. CDR3 protein: CASSLVVGNEQYF. As DNA, the CDR3 is TGTGCCAGCAGCTTAGTTGTCGGGAACGAGCAGTACTTC.

The chain uses TRBV5-1 and TRBJ1-1; D might be TRBD1 (5 bases). Germline-derived CDR1 and CDR2 are SGHRS and YFSETQ. V lost 0 bases and J lost 1, with 10 bases in between. The CDR3 consists of 15 residues. The CDR3 nucleotides are TGCGCCAGCAGCTTGGGTACAGGACCGAACACTGAAGCTTTCTTT. Translating gives CASSLGTGPNTEAFF.

This clone was counted between two and nine times. The gene calls are TRBV25-1 and TRBJ1-5; no clear D gene. V lost 6 bases to trimming and J lost 4 bases, with 10 bases between them. CDR3 length equals 13 residues. Germline V CDR1 and CDR2: MGHDK, SYGVNS. CDR3 residues: CASSWVGNQPQHF. DNA of the CDR3: TGTGCCAGCAGCTGGGTTGGTAATCAGCCCCAGCATTTT.

V usage is TRBV7-6 and J usage is TRBJ2-5; 7 nucleotides align to TRBD2. Germline V gene sequence: CDR1 SGHVS, CDR2 FNYEAQ. This CDR3 has 14 residues. Trimming cost V 7 bases and J 2 bases; bases outside gene matches: 7. In DNA, the CDR3 is TGTGCCAGCAACCCCGGGGGGTGGCAAGAGACCCAGTACTTC. This sequence encodes CASNPGGWQETQYF.

This clone appeared a few times. V usage is TRBV18 and J usage is TRBJ1-5; unclear D gene. Germline CDR1 KGHSH, CDR2 LQKENI. This CDR3 comprises 14 residues. Trimming stripped 3 bases from V and 0 bases from J, with 6 bases between. CDR3 loop: CASSPFNSNQPQHF. The CDR3 DNA reads TGTGCCAGCTCACCTTTCAATAGCAATCAGCCCCAGCATTTT.

The V gene is TRBV6-5, the J gene TRBJ2-3; D not resolved. Germline assignment: CDR1 MNHEY and CDR2 SVGAGI. This CDR3 is 15 amino acids long. V gave up 3 bases and J gave up 3 bases, with 13 bases separating them. CDR3 sequence reads: CASSYGPLETDTQYF. The CDR3 nucleotides are TGTGCCAGCAGTTATGGGCCCCTTGAGACAGATACGCAGTATTTT.

This clone was counted once. The chain carries TRBV4-2 and TRBJ2-2; 14 nucleotides line up with TRBD2. CDR3 length equals 18 residues. Germline-derived CDR1 and CDR2 are LGHNA and YNFKEQ. V was clipped by 4 bases and J by 5 bases; unmatched bases: 9. CDR3 sequence reads: CASSPDPGLAGDTGELFF. The CDR3 bases are TGTGCCAGCAGCCCTGACCCGGGACTAGCGGGAGATACCGGGGAGCTGTTTTTT.

The V gene is TRBV25-1, the J gene TRBJ2-7; D may be TRBD1 (6 bases). The CDR3 is 13 residues long. Germline CDR1 and CDR2: MGHDK and SYGVNS. Trimming took off 8 bases at V and 0 bases at J, with 11 bases between the two ends. The CDR3 DNA is TGTGCCAGCTGGGACACAATCTCCTACGAGCAGTACTTC. This gives the protein CASWDTISYEQYF.

V gene TRBV28 combines with J gene TRBJ1-2; maybe TRBD1 (5 bases). The V end lost 11 bases, the J end lost 6 bases, and 22 bases lay between the germline ends. Germline CDR1 MDHEN, CDR2 SYDVKM. The CDR3 runs to 14 residues. The CDR3 DNA is TGTGCCGCGAGGGACGGAAGTTTAATTGATGGCTACACCTTC. It yields the protein CAARDGSLIDGYTF.

The V and J genes are TRBV12-5 and TRBJ2-1; the match to TRBD2 covers 14 bases. The CDR3 is 17 amino acids. Germline CDR1 is LGHNT and CDR2 is FRNRAP. Trimming took 4 bases from V and 10 from J; bases not matched to a gene: 12. The CDR3 here is CASGSPPGLAGVGEQFF. CDR3 bases: TGTGCTAGTGGTTCGCCTCCGGGACTAGCGGGAGTCGGGGAGCAGTTCTTC. Full variable domain (missing parts from reference TRBV12-5 and TRBJ2-1): DARVTQTPRHKVTEMGQEVTMRCQPILGHNTVFWYRQTMMQGLELLAYFRNRAPLDDSGMPKDRFSAEMPDATLATLKIQPSEPRDSAVYFCASGSPPGLAGVGEQFFGPGTRLTVL.

The rearrangement joins TRBV6-1 to TRBJ1-4; TRBD1 matches 9 bases. The CDR3 covers 14 residues. The germline V gene encodes CDR1 MNHNS and CDR2 SASEGT. V was clipped by 1 base and J by 6 bases; unmatched bases: 0. CDR3 loop: CASSEGQGDEKLFF. In nucleotides, the CDR3 is TGTGCCAGCAGTGAAGGACAGGGGGATGAAAAACTGTTTTTT.

This rearrangement joins TRBV5-6 to TRBJ1-1, with 9 bases fitting TRBD1. CDR1 SGHDT and CDR2 YYEEEE come from the germline V gene. Losses at the gene ends were 2 bases for V and 6 bases for J; bases not matched to a gene: 14. The CDR3 extends over 17 amino acids. This chain's CDR3 is CASSLYRNRGLNAEAFF. Written as DNA, the CDR3 is TGTGCCAGCAGCTTATACCGGAACAGGGGGCTAAACGCTGAAGCTTTCTTT.

DNA for the CDR3: TGTGCCAGCAGCTTAGGAGGGTTTGACACTGAAGCTTTCTTT. It specifies CASSLGGFDTEAFF. The chain couples TRBV7-6 to TRBJ1-1, with D unclear. Germline CDR1 SGHVS, CDR2 FNYEAQ. The CDR3 is 14 residues long. Trimming removed 1 base from V and 3 bases from J, with 9 bases in between.

J is TRBJ2-1 and V is TRBV7-9; TRBD1 is a possible D gene (6 bases). The length of the CDR3 is 14 residues. Germline V gives CDR1 SEHNR, CDR2 FQNEAQ (reference sequence). Trimming shortened V by 5 bases and J by 6 bases, and 14 bases separated the two germline ends. Here the CDR3 DNA reads TGTGCCAGCAGCCGTCAGGGGATGAGCAATGAGCAGTTCTTC. Amino acid sequence: CASSRQGMSNEQFF.

This clone was counted a single time. V gene TRBV10-3 combines with J gene TRBJ2-3, with D unresolved. Germline V lookup: CDR1 ENHRY, CDR2 SYGVKD. This CDR3 spans 14 amino acids. Trimming stripped 10 bases from V and 3 bases from J, with 17 bases between. The CDR3 loop is CATWTSRATDTQYF. The CDR3 DNA reads TGTGCCACTTGGACCTCAAGGGCGACAGATACGCAGTATTTT.

This sequence joins TRBV29-1 and TRBJ2-3, with 7 bases identical to TRBD1. Looked up from germline, CDR1 is SQVTM and CDR2 is ANQGSEA. Trimming at V came to 4 bases and at J to 2 bases, leaving 6 bases not matched to a gene. CDR3 length: 14 amino acids. The CDR3 spells CSVGTGGVTDTQYF. The CDR3, as DNA: TGCAGCGTTGGGACAGGAGGAGTCACAGATACGCAGTATTTT.

The chain is built from TRBV30 and TRBJ2-1, with 9 bases identical to TRBD1. Germline-derived CDR1 and CDR2 are GTSNPN and SVGIG (reference sequence). This CDR3 contains 14 residues. With V trimmed by 3 bases and J by 9 bases, 9 bases remained unmatched. The CDR3 protein is CAWRGTGYFAEQFF. CDR3 nucleotide sequence: TGTGCCTGGAGGGGGACAGGGTACTTTGCTGAGCAGTTCTTC. The whole variable domain, remainder taken from reference TRBV30 and TRBJ2-1, is SQTIHQWPATLVQPVGSPLSLECTVEGTSNPNLYWYRQAAGRGLQLLFYSVGIGQISSEVPQNLSASRPQDRQFILSSKKLLLSDSGFYLCAWRGTGYFAEQFFGPGTRLTVL.

J is TRBJ2-3 and V is TRBV4-2; D gene uncertain. CDR1 and CDR2 from the germline V gene are LGHNA and YNFKEQ. Trimming cost V 1 base and J 2 bases, with 10 bases left between them. The CDR3 totals 15 residues. CDR3 sequence: CASSQAVGFTDTQYF. The DNA of the CDR3 is TGTGCCAGCAGCCAAGCCGTAGGGTTCACAGATACGCAGTATTTT.

This rearrangement joins TRBV10-1 to TRBJ2-7; D is uncertain. The CDR3 is 11 residues long. Germline V gene sequence: CDR1 WNHNN, CDR2 SYGVQD (reference sequence). V lost 5 bases and J 4 bases, leaving 6 bases between the germline ends. The CDR3 coding sequence is TGCGCCAGCAGTAAGGGTTACGAGCAGTACTTC. The encoded protein is CASSKGYEQYF.

The chain carries TRBV9 and TRBJ1-1, with a possible D match to TRBD1 (6 bases). V gave up 0 bases and J gave up 1 base, with 10 bases separating them. The germline CDR1 and CDR2 sequences are SGDLS and YYNGEE. This CDR3 region has 15 residues. In nucleotides, the CDR3 is TGTGCCAGCAGCGTAGTTGGGACATCGAACACTGAAGCTTTCTTT. It codes for CASSVVGTSNTEAFF.

The V gene is TRBV7-2, the J gene TRBJ2-3, with 8 bases matching TRBD2. The V gene's germline CDR1 is SGHTA and CDR2 FQGNSA. J lost 5 bases, V lost 8 bases, and 9 bases had no gene match. The CDR3 totals 14 residues. The CDR3 region has the DNA TGTGCCAGCGTAACGGGGGGGCCCCAAGATACGCAGTATTTT. This codes for CASVTGGPQDTQYF. Based on the CDR3 plus reference TRBV7-2 and TRBJ2-3, the full variable domain is GAGVSQSPSNKVTEKGKDVELRCDPISGHTALYWYRQSLGQGLEFLIYFQGNSAPDKSGLPSDRFSAERTGGSVSTLTIQRTQQEDSAVYLCASVTGGPQDTQYFGPGTRLTVL.

The rearrangement uses TRBV7-2 and TRBJ2-5, with D perhaps TRBD2 (5 bases). The CDR3 contains 14 residues. The ends were cut back, 5 bases at V and 3 bases at J, with 13 bases in the middle. From germline, CDR1 is SGHTA and CDR2 FQGNSA. In DNA form, the CDR3 reads TGTGCCAGCAGCGCCCAAGCGGTTGAAGAGACCCAGTACTTC. Protein product: CASSAQAVEETQYF.

The chain employs TRBV5-1 and TRBJ2-7; 8 bases map to TRBD2. The germline gives CDR1 SGHRS, CDR2 YFSETQ. The CDR3 extends over 16 amino acids. V shed 0 bases, J shed 2 bases, and the junction held 7 bases outside the gene matches. The DNA of the CDR3 is TGCGCCAGCAGCTTGGCGGGAGGGGAGCCTGCCTACGAGCAGTACTTC. Translation: CASSLAGGEPAYEQYF.

This clone was counted only a few times. This chain connects TRBV18 to TRBJ1-4; a weak D match, TRBD1 (5 bases). Trimming pared 3 bases from V and 7 bases from J, leaving 15 bases between. The CDR3 sequence is 15 residues long. CDR1 is KGHSH, CDR2 LQKENI, per germline. The CDR3 protein is CASSPDGTVSEKLFF. CDR3 in DNA: TGTGCCAGCTCACCCGACGGGACGGTTAGTGAAAAACTGTTTTTT.